This T cell receptor (beta chain) was observed in a study of blood T cells in healthy people across ages (dated by TCRdb to 2014 to 2015). Regarding the study in general: In model experiments, template switching captured about one uniquely barcoded TCR beta cDNA molecule for every two T cells. Age-related changes in TCR beta repertoire diversity were measured in the study by deep sequencing normalized with unique cDNA molecular identifiers. The donors were divided into four age groups: young (average 16 years), middle-aged (approximately 41), aged (approximately 62) and long-lived (82). To avoid experimental bias, donors of different ages were distributed randomly across sequencing lanes. Using the same blood draw, the study looked at two additional independent replicas of 1 million unique cDNA reads for two donors, one aged 18 to 29 and the other aged 80 or older.

The method was 5' RACE. The sequencing machine was an Illumina HiSeq 2500. A second PCR of 7 to 11 cycles was run with a J-beta primer mix and a sample-barcoded 5' primer. A unique molecular identifier was introduced onto each TCR beta cDNA molecule by a template-switch 5' adaptor carrying 12 random nucleotides. Each sample yielded at least 2.5 million CDR3-containing paired-end reads. First-strand cDNA synthesis was performed from all RNA using the Mint cDNA synthesis kit, with priming by a TRBC-specific oligonucleotide. After uracil-DNA glycosylase treatment, a first 18-cycle PCR used universal primers M1SS and BC2_uni_R on all cDNA. In the source study's methods: Each sample was normalized by randomly selecting 1 million high-quality reads, each carrying a distinct molecular identifier. Reads with shared molecular identifiers were discarded instead of being binned into consensus sequences. MiTCR, set to a Q25 quality threshold and the strictest error-elimination algorithm, was used for CDR3 identification, clonotype clustering and error correction. A nonparametric unseen species model using Euler transformation provided a lower-bound estimate of total TCR beta diversity. TCRdb reworked the public reads: Q25 trimming with fastp, MiXCR clone assembly, productive beta chains retained. Under each unique CDR3 protein, matching rows form one entry showing the most common genes and DNA. What appears here as the V and J calls and clone size reflects TCRdb's work, not the paper's. For this sample there are roughly 930,000 distinct CDR3 sequences; about 44% appear just once. The ten largest clones represent roughly an eighth of the sample.

The donors were 40 or so Caucasian individuals from Russia, aged roughly 6 to 100 years, who were systemically healthy. Around 10 milliliters of peripheral blood were collected from each donor into EDTA-treated Vacutainer tubes. PBMCs were isolated by Ficoll-Paque density-gradient centrifugation, with at least 7 million obtained per sample. Trizol reagent was used to extract total RNA from PBMCs, with at least 5.5 micrograms per sample. For every donor, flow cytometry on a PBMC aliquot measured the percentage of naive CD45RAhigh/CD27high T cells. The paper as a whole reports these results and caveats: Estimates of total diversity from one million sequenced T cells were regarded as lower bounds and underestimates. As age increased, observed TCR beta diversity per million T cells dropped in a roughly linear way, and a significant reduction was already evident by age about 40. A strong correlation was found between observed TCR beta diversity and the percentage of naive T cells measured by flow cytometry. Because donor CMV infection status was unknown, age-related changes in expanded clonotypes were potentially confounded. Compared with the aged group, more naive CD4+ T cells, fewer expanded clones and increased TCR diversity were shown by the long-lived group, suggesting age selection. Bulk unsorted PBMC profiling prevented conclusive comparison of naive and antigen-experienced compartments.

Concerning this clonotype: Its antigen is not yet known. Its ends do not fully match the called genes, so a read error is possible.

The specimen sequenced was blood. The sequence came from a man younger than 45 in good health.

The CDR3 region: CASTGRTANGKLFF. Read as DNA, the sequence is TGTGCCAGCACTGGGAGGACGGCTAATGGAAAACTGTTTTTT. The rearranged chain carries TRBV25-1 and TRBJ1-4, with the D gene not confidently named. The germline V gene specifies MGHDK as CDR1 and SYGVNS as CDR2. CDR3 length: 14 amino acids, cysteine to phenylalanine. Only CDR3 DNA is held: 42 bases, read in frame from base 1.